Listed below are T cell receptor beta chains from one sample, sequenced in a study of blood T cells in healthy people across ages. TCRdb called the 5' RACE reads again in MiXCR, with one record for every CDR3 protein. This table has about 1.8 million distinct CDR3 sequences, around half appearing once. Material: blood. The source is a woman in her 40s in good health. The CDR3 runs from the conserved cysteine through the conserved F or W. D genes are given only for firm matches. The size of a clone is reported for some rows only, either as once, few or many, or as a class for expanded clones.

TRBJ2-7 | TRBV6-5 | few | TRBD2 | CASTSGGLAVDEQYF | TGTGCCAGCACCTCAGGGGGACTAGCAGTGGATGAGCAGTACTTC
TRBJ2-5 | TRBV12-3/TRBV12-4 | . | TRBD1 | CASSWGQGARQETQYF | TGTGCCAGCAGTTGGGGACAGGGGGCGCGACAAGAGACCCAGTACTTC
TRBJ2-4 | TRBV29-1 | . | TRBD2 | CSVDELAGLPKYF | TGCAGCGTTGATGAACTAGCGGGGCTCCCTAAGTACTTC
TRBJ2-3 | TRBV12-3/TRBV12-4 | . | TRBD2 | CASTNLAGNTDTQYF | TGTGCCAGCACTAATCTAGCGGGTAACACAGATACGCAGTATTTT
TRBJ2-3 | TRBV29-1 | . | TRBD1 | CSVLRQGRADTQYF | TGCAGCGTCCTTAGACAGGGAAGGGCAGATACGCAGTATTTT
TRBJ2-3 | TRBV10-2 | . | . | CASGLGGPPDTQYF | TGCGCCAGCGGGTTAGGCGGACCCCCAGATACGCAGTATTTT
TRBJ2-1 | TRBV12-3/TRBV12-4 | . | . | CASGRTSSEQFF | TGTGCCAGCGGAAGGACATCTAGTGAGCAGTTCTTC
TRBJ1-2 | TRBV12-3/TRBV12-4 | . | TRBD1 | CASSLVFGQGVYGYTF | TGTGCCAGCAGTTTAGTGTTCGGACAGGGGGTTTATGGCTACACCTTC
TRBJ2-1 | TRBV7-2 | . | . | CASMPPTGVGTPYNEQFF | TGTGCCAGCATGCCCCCGACCGGAGTGGGGACTCCCTACAATGAGCAGTTCTTC
TRBJ2-5 | TRBV27 | . | . | CASSLANLKGETQYF | TGTGCCAGCAGTTTAGCCAACCTTAAAGGGGAGACCCAGTACTTC
TRBJ1-1 | TRBV7-9 | . | TRBD1 | CASSRQGDIEAFF | TGTGCCAGCAGCAGACAGGGGGATATAGAAGCTTTCTTT
TRBJ2-5 | TRBV4-1 | once | TRBD2 | CASSRKTSEGETQYF | TGCGCCAGCAGCCGCAAGACTAGCGAAGGGGAGACCCAGTACTTC
TRBJ1-2 | TRBV27 | few | . | CASAIPGQGGYTF | TGTGCCAGCGCCATCCCCGGACAAGGAGGCTACACCTTC
TRBJ2-7 | TRBV7-9 | . | TRBD1 | CASSLARTGGGYEQYF | TGTGCCAGCAGCTTAGCGCGGACAGGGGGAGGCTACGAGCAGTACTTC
TRBJ1-2 | TRBV20-1 | . | TRBD1 | CSASRDRGIGYTF | TGCAGTGCTTCCCGGGACAGGGGGATTGGCTACACCTTC
TRBJ1-5 | TRBV7-2 | . | . | CASSLELPLGSNQPQHF | TGTGCCAGCAGCTTAGAATTACCCTTAGGGAGCAATCAGCCCCAGCATTTT
TRBJ1-6 | TRBV12-3/TRBV12-4 | . | . | CASSAQGTPLHF | TGTGCCAGCAGTGCCCAGGGAACACCCCTCCACTTT
TRBJ2-5 | TRBV28 | . | TRBD1 | CASSLEPGTGETQYF | TGTGCCAGCAGTTTAGAGCCCGGGACAGGCGAGACCCAGTACTTC
TRBJ2-4 | TRBV20-1 | . | TRBD1 | CSASYGQGKNIQYF | TGCAGTGCTAGTTATGGACAGGGCAAAAACATTCAGTACTTC
TRBJ1-1 | TRBV10-3 | . | . | CAIRKNSEGTEAFF | TGTGCCATCAGGAAAAACAGCGAGGGCACTGAAGCTTTCTTT
TRBJ2-7 | TRBV20-1 | . | . | CSASKSGLRVYEQYF | TGCAGTGCTAGTAAAAGCGGGCTCAGAGTCTACGAGCAGTACTTC
TRBJ2-5 | TRBV9 | . | TRBD2 | CASSVARGSGGGVKETQYF | TGTGCCAGCAGCGTAGCCCGGGGGAGCGGGGGCGGAGTAAAAGAGACCCAGTACTTC
TRBJ2-1 | TRBV11-2 | . | TRBD2 | CASSLGIAGGHNEQFF | TGTGCCAGCAGCTTAGGAATAGCGGGGGGCCACAATGAGCAGTTCTTC
TRBJ2-3 | TRBV4-3 | . | . | CASSQDSGLPSGTQYF | TGCGCCAGCAGCCAAGATTCGGGACTCCCAAGCGGAACGCAGTATTTT
TRBJ1-4 | TRBV4-2 | few | . | CASSHQTGGFDEKLFF | TGTGCCAGCAGCCATCAAACGGGGGGATTTGATGAAAAACTGTTTTTT
TRBJ2-5 | TRBV5-5 | . | TRBD2 | CASSPRTSGGPYQETQYF | TGTGCCAGCAGCCCAAGGACTAGCGGGGGGCCCTACCAAGAGACCCAGTACTTC
TRBJ1-1 | TRBV20-1 | . | TRBD1 | CSAPLHRDRGSQVRAFF | TGCAGTGCTCCCCTACACCGGGACAGAGGGAGTCAGGTTCGGGCTTTCTTT
TRBJ2-3 | TRBV7-2 | few | TRBD1 | CASSPFRDRTLDTQYF | TGTGCCAGCAGCCCCTTTCGGGACAGGACTTTAGATACGCAGTATTTT
TRBJ2-7 | TRBV12-3/TRBV12-4 | . | TRBD1 | CASRRYSGTGGGEQYF | TGTGCCAGCAGGCGATATTCCGGGACAGGAGGGGGGGAGCAGTACTTC
TRBJ1-1 | TRBV12-3/TRBV12-4 | . | . | CASTNNKNTEAFF | TGTGCCAGCACCAACAACAAGAACACTGAAGCTTTCTTT
TRBJ2-1 | TRBV10-3 | . | TRBD1 | CAISESLRGRLLEQFF | TGTGCCATCAGTGAGTCGCTCAGGGGGCGGCTCTTGGAGCAGTTCTTC
TRBJ2-3 | TRBV27 | once | TRBD2 | CASRSLPRVAGGADTQYF | TGTGCCAGCAGGTCCCTCCCCCGGGTAGCGGGGGGAGCAGATACGCAGTATTTT
TRBJ2-1 | TRBV27 | . | . | CASSVSPGPEQFF | TGTGCCAGCAGTGTATCCCCGGGCCCTGAGCAGTTCTTC
TRBJ1-4 | TRBV5-1 | . | . | CASSWSVNEKLFF | TGCGCCAGCAGCTGGAGCGTTAATGAAAAACTGTTTTTT
TRBJ2-1 | TRBV4-1 | . | TRBD1 | CASSYSQGASSYNEQFF | TGCGCCAGCAGCTACTCGCAGGGGGCGAGCTCCTACAATGAGCAGTTCTTC
TRBJ2-6 | TRBV12-3/TRBV12-4 | few | . | CASGDRTGANVLTF | TGTGCCAGTGGAGACAGGACTGGGGCCAACGTCCTGACTTTC
TRBJ1-2 | TRBV6-2/TRBV6-3 | . | . | CASSSFGGIYGYTF | TGTGCCAGCAGCTCCTTTGGGGGAATATATGGCTACACCTTC
TRBJ1-2 | TRBV6-5 | . | TRBD1 | CASNPQGRDYGYTF | TGTGCCAGCAACCCACAGGGGCGGGACTATGGCTACACCTTC
TRBJ1-1 | TRBV5-1 | . | . | CASSLRGSGATEAFF | TGCGCCAGCAGCCTGAGGGGTAGTGGCGCCACTGAAGCTTTCTTT
TRBJ2-4 | TRBV7-2 | . | TRBD2 | CASSPGLAGIPTVQQYF | TGTGCCAGCAGCCCAGGACTAGCGGGGATCCCCACGGTACAGCAGTACTTC
TRBJ1-5 | TRBV28 | . | TRBD1 | CASSHYPPRGQGQPQHF | TGTGCCAGCAGTCACTACCCCCCCAGGGGGCAGGGTCAGCCCCAGCATTTT
TRBJ2-5 | TRBV2 | few | TRBD2 | CATRGGGKTQYF | TGTGCCACCCGGGGGGGCGGAAAGACCCAGTACTTC
TRBJ2-7 | TRBV6-2/TRBV6-3 | . | . | CASSPTTISYEQYF | TGTGCCAGCAGCCCTACTACTATATCCTACGAGCAGTACTTC
TRBJ2-5 | TRBV7-2 | . | TRBD2 | CASSLRGSSGGGGTQYF | TGTGCCAGCAGCTTACGGGGATCTAGCGGGGGAGGCGGGACCCAGTACTTC
TRBJ1-4 | TRBV5-1 | . | . | CASSLVGRRVNEKLFF | TGTGCCAGCAGCTTGGTTGGTAGGAGGGTAAATGAAAAACTGTTTTTT
TRBJ1-6 | TRBV28 | . | TRBD1 | CASSLGQGDSPPHF | TGTGCCAGCAGTTTGGGACAGGGGGATTCACCCCCCCACTTT
TRBJ2-3 | TRBV7-2 | . | TRBD1 | CASSLTDRGQDTQYF | TGTGCCAGCAGCTTAACGGACAGGGGGCAAGATACGCAGTATTTT
TRBJ2-3 | TRBV4-1 | few | . | CASSQDGPTDTQYF | TGCGCCAGCAGCCAAGATGGCCCCACAGATACGCAGTATTTT
TRBJ2-7 | TRBV7-9 | . | . | CASSPVPSYEQYF | TGTGCCAGCAGCCCCGTCCCATCCTACGAGCAGTACTTC
TRBJ1-2 | TRBV6-5 | . | . | CASGISAPIKDGYTF | TGTGCCAGCGGGATTTCGGCTCCTATCAAGGATGGCTACACCTTC